These 22 T cell receptor beta chains were sequenced from one sample in a study of shared clonotypes between healthy human individuals. Here immunoSEQ multiplex PCR was the method, and the copy in TCRdb shows in-frame clones only, minus some. Altogether millions of clones are present, roughly 91% being singletons, with the ten largest covering around 1.7%. Naive CD8 cells lacked CD45RO, underwent positive selection for CCR7 and left out terminally differentiated effector memory CD45RA+ cells. Material: naive CD8+ T cells from PBMCs. The receptors were gathered from a man aged 18 to 29 in good health. Some clones in this sample may be carry-over from other donors' samples.

The J gene is TRBJ2-1, the V gene TRBV19; D gene ambiguous. Trimming cost V 3 bases and J 9 bases, with 12 bases left between them. The CDR3 loop spans 13 amino acids. Germline V gene sequence: CDR1 LNHDA, CDR2 SQIVND (reference sequence). The CDR3, as DNA: TGTGCCAGTAGTATCCGGTCCACGGGTGAGCAGTTCTTC. Translated, it gives CASSIRSTGEQFF. Based on the CDR3 plus reference TRBV19 and TRBJ2-1, the full variable domain is DGGITQSPKYLFRKEGQNVTLSCEQNLNHDAMYWYRQDPGQGLRLIYYSQIVNDFQKGDIAEGYSVSREKKESFPLTVTSAQKNPTAFYLCASSIRSTGEQFFGPGTRLTVL.

The chain uses TRBV7-9 and TRBJ2-7; TRBD1 might be the D (6 bases). Trimming removed 3 bases at V and 2 bases at J, with 11 bases between. Germline values: CDR1 SEHNR, CDR2 FQNEAQ (reference sequence). The CDR3 covers 14 residues. This CDR3 is CASSFEWDTYEQYF. The CDR3 coding sequence is TGTGCCAGCAGCTTTGAGTGGGACACCTACGAGCAGTACTTC.

Concerning this clone: Other DNA sequences within the sample encode an identical CDR3. This chain links TRBV7-9 with TRBJ2-5; D unresolved. Germline-derived CDR1 and CDR2 are SEHNR and FQNEAQ (reference sequence). CDR3 length: 13 residues. V lost 5 bases and J lost 2, with 9 bases in between. For the CDR3, the DNA is TGTGCCAGCAGCCCCACCCTACAAGAGACCCAGTACTTC. Residues: CASSPTLQETQYF.

V gene TRBV2 combines with J gene TRBJ2-3, with 10 bases matching TRBD2. There are 15 residues in the CDR3. Losses at the gene ends were 5 bases for V and 2 bases for J; bases not matched to a gene: 4. Looked up from germline, CDR1 is SNHLY and CDR2 is FYNNEI. CDR3 in amino acids: CASSRLAGFTDTQYF. In nucleotides, the CDR3 is TGTGCCAGCAGTCGACTAGCGGGTTTCACAGATACGCAGTATTTT. Drawing the rest from reference TRBV2 and TRBJ2-3, the complete variable domain is EPEVTQTPSHQVTQMGQEVILRCVPISNHLYFYWYRQILGQKVEFLVSFYNNEISEKSEIFDDQFSVERPDGSNFTLKIRSTKLEDSAMYFCASSRLAGFTDTQYFGPGTRLTVL.

The rearrangement links TRBV4-3 to TRBJ2-2; 12 bases align to TRBD2. The V segment lost 3 bases and the J segment 3 bases; nucleotides outside the gene matches: 11. The CDR3 runs 19 residues. Germline V gives CDR1 LGHNA, CDR2 YSLEER. The CDR3 sequence is CASSQFPSGRAGDTGELFF. The CDR3 DNA follows: TGCGCCAGCAGCCAGTTCCCTAGCGGGAGGGCCGGAGACACCGGGGAGCTGTTTTTT.

V usage is TRBV6-5 and J usage is TRBJ2-2; tentative D call: TRBD1 (5 bases). The germline V gene encodes CDR1 MNHEY and CDR2 SVGAGI. V was shortened by 1 base and J by 2 bases, with 11 bases between the two germline ends. This CDR3 spans 16 amino acids. This CDR3 reads CASSYFSGYNTGELFF. Here the CDR3 DNA reads TGTGCCAGCAGTTACTTTTCAGGGTACAACACCGGGGAGCTGTTTTTT.

V is TRBV27 and J is TRBJ1-5; 7 bases agree with TRBD1. The V and J ends lost 8 bases and 7 bases, in that order; junction bases with no gene match: 14. Germline V lookup: CDR1 MNHEY, CDR2 SMNVEV (reference sequence). The CDR3 consists of 15 residues. CDR3 DNA: TGTGCCAGCGGTGGGGCAGAGACAGGGCACCAGCCCCAGCATTTT. As protein: CASGGAETGHQPQHF.

V and J are TRBV28 and TRBJ2-1; possible D gene TRBD2, 5 bases. This CDR3 has 14 amino acids. The V and J ends lost 2 bases and 5 bases respectively, with 10 bases between them. Germline V gives CDR1 MDHEN, CDR2 SYDVKM. CDR3 sequence: CASSLVAWNNEQFF. The CDR3 DNA reads TGTGCCAGCAGTTTAGTAGCGTGGAACAATGAGCAGTTCTTC.

The chain combines TRBV4-1 with TRBJ1-1; D may be TRBD1 (6 bases). In germline, CDR1 is MGHRA, CDR2 YSYEKL. This CDR3 contains 14 residues. V lost 0 bases to trimming and J lost 6 bases, with 11 bases between them. In DNA, the CDR3 is TGCGCCAGCAGCCAAGAACGACAGGTCCCTGAAGCTTTCTTT. Translated, it gives CASSQERQVPEAFF.

The gene calls are TRBV6-5 and TRBJ2-1; 7 bases align to TRBD1. The V gene end was trimmed by 6 bases and the J gene end by 8 bases; junction bases not matched to a gene: 13. The germline V gene encodes CDR1 MNHEY and CDR2 SVGAGI. CDR3 size: 15 residues. CDR3 amino acids: CASRETGRFIDEQFF. CDR3 coding DNA: TGTGCCAGCAGAGAGACAGGGAGATTTATCGATGAGCAGTTCTTC.

The gene calls are TRBV7-8 and TRBJ2-7; 14 nucleotides match TRBD2. Trimming removed 8 bases from V and 3 bases from J; junction bases left unmatched: 12. Germline CDR1 SGHVS, CDR2 FQNEAQ. This CDR3 region has 17 residues. CDR3 amino acids: CASSPTSGRVRFYEQYF. The CDR3 region has the DNA TGTGCCAGCTCGCCGACTAGCGGGAGGGTCAGGTTCTACGAGCAGTACTTC. The full variable domain, completed using reference TRBV7-8 and TRBJ2-7, is GAGVSQSPRYKVAKRGQDVALRCDPISGHVSLFWYQQALGQGPEFLTYFQNEAQLDKSGLPSDRFFAERPEGSVSTLKIQRTQQEDSAVYLCASSPTSGRVRFYEQYFGPGTRLTVT.

V and J are TRBV7-9 and TRBJ2-1; D is ambiguous. Germline-derived CDR1 and CDR2 are SEHNR and FQNEAQ (reference sequence). Trimming left V 4 bases short and J 7 bases short, with 17 bases between. This CDR3 is built from 15 residues. This CDR3 reads CASSSTPPYNNEQFF. In DNA form, the CDR3 reads TGTGCCAGCAGCTCCACGCCACCCTACAATAATGAGCAGTTCTTC.

The gene calls are TRBV2 and TRBJ2-2; 9 bases are shared with TRBD2. J gave up 3 bases and V 8 bases, and 13 bases lay outside the gene matches. This CDR3 comprises 17 residues. From germline, CDR1 is SNHLY and CDR2 FYNNEI. The CDR3 DNA reads as TGTGCCAGCGCCTGGACTAGCGACCAAGTTGACACCGGGGAGCTGTTTTTT. Its translation is CASAWTSDQVDTGELFF.

The chain is built from TRBV9 and TRBJ2-3, with TRBD2 matching over 7 bases. The CDR3 length is 16 residues. Germline CDR1 SGDLS, CDR2 YYNGEE. Germline trimming cut 0 bases from V and 0 bases from J; bases unmatched to any gene: 4. CDR3 region: CASSVAGGDSTDTQYF. CDR3 DNA: TGTGCCAGCAGCGTAGCTGGGGGGGATAGCACAGATACGCAGTATTTT.

The V gene is TRBV6-1, the J gene TRBJ2-7; D possibly uses TRBD1 or TRBD2 (5 bases each). V lost 8 bases to trimming and J lost 3 bases, with 14 bases between them. Per the germline V gene, CDR1 is MNHNS and CDR2 is SASEGT. The CDR3 has 13 amino acids. CDR3 protein: CASRDLPRYEQYF. The CDR3, as DNA: TGTGCCAGCCGGGACCTCCCACGCTACGAGCAGTACTTC.

This chain joins TRBV7-2 and TRBJ2-2; D is possibly TRBD2 (5 bases). V was cut by 1 base and J by 3 bases, with 15 bases left in between. CDR1 is SGHTA and CDR2 is FQGNSA in the germline V gene. This CDR3 contains 17 residues. CDR3 in amino acids: CASSLEVPWGDTGELFF. The CDR3 bases are TGTGCCAGCAGCTTAGAGGTGCCCTGGGGAGACACCGGGGAGCTGTTTTTT. The whole variable domain, remainder taken from reference TRBV7-2 and TRBJ2-2, is GAGVSQSPSNKVTEKGKDVELRCDPISGHTALYWYRQSLGQGLEFLIYFQGNSAPDKSGLPSDRFSAERTGGSVSTLTIQRTQQEDSAVYLCASSLEVPWGDTGELFFGEGSRLTVL.

The CDR3 DNA reads as TGTGCCAGCAGCCCTACTAGCGGGAGAGGTTTAGCGGCCGGGGAGCTGTTTTTT. Its translation: CASSPTSGRGLAAGELFF. The chain is built from TRBV7-3 and TRBJ2-2, with 11 bases identical to TRBD2. CDR1 is SGHTA, CDR2 FQGTGA, per germline. V shed 5 bases, J shed 6 bases, and the junction held 14 bases outside the gene matches. CDR3 length: 18 residues. Filled out from reference TRBV7-3 and TRBJ2-2, the complete variable domain reads GAGVSQTPSNKVTEKGKYVELRCDPISGHTALYWYRQSLGQGPEFLIYFQGTGAADDSGLPNDRFFAVRPEGSVSTLKIQRTERGDSAVYLCASSPTSGRGLAAGELFFGEGSRLTVL.

This clone has only one observation. The gene calls are TRBV7-9 and TRBJ2-7, with 14 bases aligning to TRBD2. The CDR3 is 15 amino acids. CDR1 and CDR2 from the germline V gene are SEHNR and FQNEAQ (reference sequence). V lost 5 bases, J lost 4 bases, and 4 bases stayed unmatched. CDR3 sequence: CASSGGTSGGYEQYF. The CDR3 DNA is TGTGCCAGCAGCGGAGGGACTAGCGGGGGATACGAGCAGTACTTC.

The rearrangement links TRBV6-1 to TRBJ2-3; D remains ambiguous. Germline CDR1 reads MNHNS; CDR2 reads SASEGT. The CDR3 runs to 11 residues. Trimming stripped 8 bases from V and 4 bases from J, with 7 bases between. The DNA of the CDR3 is TGTGCCAGCGTTAAGGCAGATACGCAGTATTTT. It translates to CASVKADTQYF.

The rearrangement joins TRBV10-3 to TRBJ1-1, with D perhaps matching TRBD1 (6 bases). Deletions cut 5 bases from V and 8 bases from J, with 18 bases between. Germline V gene sequence: CDR1 ENHRY, CDR2 SYGVKD. CDR3 length: 14 amino acids. CDR3 region: CAISLAGDGVEAFF. The CDR3 bases are TGTGCCATCAGTTTGGCAGGGGACGGGGTCGAAGCTTTCTTT.

The rearrangement links TRBV27 to TRBJ2-3; 15 nucleotides line up with TRBD2. The CDR3 sequence is 18 residues long. V was clipped by 6 bases and J by 3 bases; unmatched bases: 10. CDR1 is MNHEY, CDR2 SMNVEV, per germline (reference sequence). CDR3 DNA: TGTGCCAGCAGACTACGGGGGACTAGCGGGAGGAGGACAGATACGCAGTATTTT. Protein sequence: CASRLRGTSGRRTDTQYF.

This chain uses TRBV28 with TRBJ2-7; TRBD1 is a possible D gene (5 bases). Deletions cut 5 bases from V and 0 bases from J, with 11 bases between. Germline loops: CDR1 MDHEN, CDR2 SYDVKM. The CDR3 contains 14 residues. The CDR3 DNA sequence: TGTGCCAGCAGTGGGGCGGTGAACTCCTACGAGCAGTACTTC. Translating it yields CASSGAVNSYEQYF.